This T cell receptor beta chain was found in a study of cytomegalovirus exposure and HLA in healthy donors. Study-level findings and limits: Confirmation in vitro established that three CMV-associated chains were specific for CMV antigens. Reportedly, cytomegalovirus status was diagnosed with high sensitivity and specificity.

CDR1 is MNHEY, CDR2 SMNVEV, per germline (reference sequence). With 1 base clipped from V and 4 bases from J, the junction kept 3 bases outside the gene matches. There are 14 residues in the CDR3. Only in-frame clones appear in the TCRdb table, and some are missing; sequencing was by immunoSEQ multiplex PCR. This sample has 45,000 to 60,000 clones, with 80% to 95% found just once. While the first cohort had 500 to 700 subjects, the donors belonged to the separate validation cohort of about 120 subjects. Of note for this clone: The antigen remains undetermined.

This sequence originates from a young woman in good health and CMV-seronegative. The chain combines TRBV27 with TRBJ1-2; the match to TRBD1 covers 7 bases. The sample taken for sequencing was PBMCs. This CDR3 reads CASSLLGQSYGYTF. In nucleotides, the CDR3 is TGTGCCAGCAGTTTATTGGGACAGTCCTATGGCTACACCTTC.